The entry that follows covers one TCR beta chain sequence. Without the conserved terminal phenylalanine or tryptophan, this CDR3 likely stems from a read error. This sample was taken from a study of blood T cells in healthy people across ages. The V gene lost 0 bases and the J gene lost 5 bases, with 17 bases spanning the gap. Germline values: CDR1 SGHRS, CDR2 YFSETQ. The CDR3 spans 16 residues. A second PCR, run for about 7 to 12 cycles, used a sample-barcoded 5' primer plus a J-beta primer mix. Each cDNA molecule was tagged by a template-switch adaptor that had 12 random nucleotides. Each CDR3 protein gets one entry after TCRdb re-called the 5' RACE reads with MiXCR. The sample consists of approximately 850,000 distinct CDR3 sequences, roughly 44% of them appearing once.

Sequencing was performed on blood. The chain is built from TRBV5-1 and TRBJ2-5; D possibly uses TRBD1 or TRBD2 (6 bases each). This clonotype originated in a man between 60 and 75 years old in good health. DNA for the CDR3: TGCGCCAGCAGCTTGGCATTTTTCGGGGGCCGGGAGACCCAGTACTAC. This encodes CASSLAFFGGRETQYY.